Shown below are 2 T cell receptor beta chains from a single sample sequenced in a study of OX40 agonist ivuxolimab in advanced cancers. The assay was immunoSEQ multiplex PCR, and TCRdb's table has in-frame clones only and misses some. The sample holds tens of thousands of clones, around four fifths seen once. The sequences come from CD4+ or CD8+ T cells sorted from blood, collected in a trial of the OX40 agonist ivuxolimab. These receptors were obtained from an adult with an advanced solid tumor such as melanoma, head and neck, liver or kidney cancer.

This clone was seen once. The chain is built from TRBV23-1 and TRBJ2-7, with TRBD2 matching over 7 bases. TRBV23-1 carries the ORF label, with uncertain function. This CDR3 has 16 amino acids. Trimming took 0 bases from V and 2 from J; bases not matched to a gene: 7. The CDR3 coding sequence is TGCGCCAGCAGTCAATCCCCTAGCGGACTGCCCTACGAGCAGTACTTC. It specifies CASSQSPSGLPYEQYF.

The chain recombines TRBV19 with TRBJ2-6, with 7 bases lining up with TRBD1. The CDR3 contains 15 residues. Germline V gives CDR1 LNHDA, CDR2 SQIVND (reference sequence). With V trimmed by 9 bases and J by 3 bases, 8 bases remained unmatched. The CDR3 DNA follows: TGTGCCAGCTCTACCAGGGACAGTGGGGCCAACGTCCTGACTTTC. Its translation is CASSTRDSGANVLTF.